This TCR beta chain was identified during a study of OX40 agonist ivuxolimab in advanced cancers. In germline, CDR1 is SGDLS, CDR2 YYNGEE. V lost 5 bases and J lost 0, with 13 bases in between. This CDR3 contains 15 residues. The repertoire was sequenced with immunoSEQ multiplex PCR; TCRdb's copy has only in-frame clones and lacks some. The sample has some 59,000 clones, approximately 90% seen once. The TCR comes from an adult with an advanced solid tumor such as melanoma, head and neck, liver or kidney cancer. The sequenced sample was CD4+ or CD8+ T cells sorted from blood, obtained in a trial of the OX40 agonist ivuxolimab. The V gene is TRBV9, the J gene TRBJ2-3; TRBD2 might be the D (6 bases). This CDR3 reads CASRVGGTSTDTQYF. The CDR3 nucleotides read TGTGCCAGCAGGGTTGGCGGGACTAGCACAGATACGCAGTATTTT.